Detailed here is one TCR beta chain. Its antigen remains unknown. The data were obtained in a study of shared clonotypes between healthy human individuals. Only in-frame clones appear in the TCRdb table, and some are missing; sequencing was by immunoSEQ multiplex PCR. Counted here are hundreds of thousands of clones, 85% to 95% occurring once; the ten biggest clones make up around 0.11%. CD45RO-negative CD8 cells positively selected for CCR7 made up the naive population, which excluded terminally differentiated effector memory CD45RA+ cells. V lost 0 bases and J lost 4; bases outside the gene matches: 0. The CDR3 contains 15 residues. Germline V CDR1 and CDR2: MNHEY, SMNVEV (reference sequence). General study findings and limits: Tissue TCR repertoires likely differ from these blood-only repertoires.

The chain employs TRBV27 and TRBJ2-5, with 12 bases matching TRBD2. This TCR was sampled from a woman aged 30 to 39 in good health. The sample taken for sequencing was naive CD8+ T cells sorted from blood. The CDR3 sequence: CASSLSGLAGETQYF. CDR3 nucleotide sequence: TGTGCCAGCAGTTTATCGGGACTAGCGGGAGAGACCCAGTACTTC.